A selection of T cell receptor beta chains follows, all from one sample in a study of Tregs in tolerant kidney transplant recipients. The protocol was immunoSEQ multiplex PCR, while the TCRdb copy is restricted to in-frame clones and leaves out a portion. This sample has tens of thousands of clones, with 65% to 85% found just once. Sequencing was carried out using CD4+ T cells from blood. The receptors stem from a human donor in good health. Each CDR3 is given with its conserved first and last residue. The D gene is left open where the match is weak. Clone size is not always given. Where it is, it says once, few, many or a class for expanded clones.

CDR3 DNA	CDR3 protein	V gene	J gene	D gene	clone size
TGCGCCAGCACGAGCGGGGGGGCCTCAGATACGCAGTATTTT	CASTSGGASDTQYF	TRBV5-1	TRBJ2-3	TRBD2	medium-sized
TGCGCCAGCAGCCACGATAGCGGGGGACCCCAAGAGACCCAGTACTTC	CASSHDSGGPQETQYF	TRBV4-3	TRBJ2-5	TRBD2	-
TGTGCCAGCAGCTTAATGCGGGGCGGATACAATGAGCAGTTCTTC	CASSLMRGGYNEQFF	TRBV7-3	TRBJ2-1	-	-
TGCGCCAGCAGCTTAGGCCCAAGGGACGGACCCTACGAGCAGTACTTC	CASSLGPRDGPYEQYF	TRBV5-1	TRBJ2-7	-	-
TGTGCCAGCAGCTTAGATGGGCGAGCCCAGTACTTC	CASSLDGRAQYF	TRBV7-2	TRBJ2-5	-	-
TGTGCCAGCAGCTTCTACACTAGGCAGACTAATGAAAAACTGTTTTTT	CASSFYTRQTNEKLFF	TRBV5-5	TRBJ1-4	-	-
TGTGCCAGCAGCGTAGGTCCCGCGTCTGGGGCCAACGTCCTGACTTTC	CASSVGPASGANVLTF	TRBV9	TRBJ2-6	-	-
TGTGCCAGCAGCCCCCGGCTGACCACCCAAGAGACCCAGTACTTC	CASSPRLTTQETQYF	TRBV6-5	TRBJ2-5	-	-
TGTGCCTGGAGTGTACTCAAAAGGGGGGCTGAAGCTTTCTTT	CAWSVLKRGAEAFF	TRBV30	TRBJ1-1	-	-
TGTGCCAGCAGCCCCATCACTGAAGCTTTCTTT	CASSPITEAFF	TRBV6-5	TRBJ1-1	-	once
TGTGCCAGCTCACTAGCGGGGACAAATCACGAGCAGTACTTC	CASSLAGTNHEQYF	TRBV18	TRBJ2-7	TRBD2	-
TGTGCCAGCAGTCCTTTCACCGGGACGAGTAATGAAAAACTGTTTTTT	CASSPFTGTSNEKLFF	TRBV27	TRBJ1-4	-	-
TGTGCCAGCAGCTTAATTGGGGGGACCCAAGAGACCCAGTACTTC	CASSLIGGTQETQYF	TRBV7-2	TRBJ2-5	-	-
TGTGCCTGTGGGGCAGGTAATGAAAAACTGTTTTTT	CACGAGNEKLFF	TRBV30	TRBJ1-4	-	-
TGTGCCAGCAGCCCCGAGGGGGGTTCCTATGGCTACACCTTC	CASSPEGGSYGYTF	TRBV9	TRBJ1-2	-	-
TGTGCCAGCAGCCCCTCCGGGATCCTTGTCCAAGCCAAAAACATTCAGTACTTC	CASSPSGILVQAKNIQYF	TRBV11-2	TRBJ2-4	-	-
TGTGCCAGCAGCCCTTTTCAGGGGGCCTTTGGGGCCAACGTCCTGACTTTC	CASSPFQGAFGANVLTF	TRBV7-3	TRBJ2-6	TRBD1	-
TGTGCCAGCAGCTTAGGTTGGGCAGGGCATCAGCCCCAGCATTTT	CASSLGWAGHQPQHF	TRBV7-2	TRBJ1-5	-	once
TGTGCCAGCAGTGATCTAGCGGGGGTTTACAATGAGCAGTTCTTC	CASSDLAGVYNEQFF	TRBV6-1	TRBJ2-1	TRBD2	-
TGCGCCAGCAGCCCCACGAGCCGGGACAGCACTACCTACGAGCAGTACTTC	CASSPTSRDSTTYEQYF	TRBV5-1	TRBJ2-7	TRBD1	-
TGCGCCAGCAGCTTGGGGGACCAAGGAGCTGAAGCTTTCTTT	CASSLGDQGAEAFF	TRBV5-1	TRBJ1-1	-	-
TGTGCCAGCAGCTTAACGGGGGTAGGGCCTGGGGTTTACAATGAGCAGTTCTTC	CASSLTGVGPGVYNEQFF	TRBV7-3	TRBJ2-1	-	-
TGTGCCAGCAGCCAAGACGGTCGCAGACCCTATCAGCCCCAGCATTTT	CASSQDGRRPYQPQHF	TRBV4-2	TRBJ1-5	-	-
TGTGCCAGCAGCTTAATGGTCGGGCTAGCCGCCACAGATACGCAGTATTTT	CASSLMVGLAATDTQYF	TRBV7-6	TRBJ2-3	-	-
TGTGCCAGCAGCTTAAGGGACCTTCCTGAAGCTTTCTTT	CASSLRDLPEAFF	TRBV5-3	TRBJ1-1	-	-
TGCGCCAGCAGCGCCGGGGCTAGCGGGAGGGCGGAGACCCAGTACTTC	CASSAGASGRAETQYF	TRBV5-1	TRBJ2-5	TRBD2	-
TGTGCCAGCAACCAGCTGTACAATGAGCAGTTCTTC	CASNQLYNEQFF	TRBV2	TRBJ2-1	-	-
TGCGCCAGCCATGACCCCCCGGCAGGCCAAGAGACCCAGTACTTC	CASHDPPAGQETQYF	TRBV5-1	TRBJ2-5	-	-
TGTGCCAGCAGTGAAGCGGAGGTTAATGAGCAGTTCTTC	CASSEAEVNEQFF	TRBV2	TRBJ2-1	-	-
TGTGCCAGCAGCCCAAGAGCAACTAATGAAAAACTGTTTTTT	CASSPRATNEKLFF	TRBV6-6	TRBJ1-4	-	-
TGTGCCACCAGCAGTAACAGGGGGCTGGGGACAGATACGCAGTATTTT	CATSSNRGLGTDTQYF	TRBV15	TRBJ2-3	TRBD1	-
TGCGCCAGCAGTACACCTAGCGGGACGGACTACAATGAGCAGTTCTTC	CASSTPSGTDYNEQFF	TRBV23-1	TRBJ2-1	TRBD2	-
TGTGCCAGCAGCGTAAGTCTCTCCTACGAGCAGTACTTC	CASSVSLSYEQYF	TRBV6-1	TRBJ2-7	-	-
TGTGCCAGTAGCCTCCTAGTTCCCTCTGGGGCCAACGTCCTGACTTTC	CASSLLVPSGANVLTF	TRBV19	TRBJ2-6	-	-
TGTGCTAGTGGTACCCGAGGGGGGGGTCATGGCTACACCTTC	CASGTRGGGHGYTF	TRBV12-5	TRBJ1-2	-	-
TGTGCCAGCAGTTTTCCCGTCTATGGCTACACCTTC	CASSFPVYGYTF	TRBV28	TRBJ1-2	-	-
TGTGCCAGTACCGAGGCTTCACTCTTACCCGGAAACACCATATATTTT	CASTEASLLPGNTIYF	TRBV19	TRBJ1-3	-	-
TGTGCCAGCAGCTTTACGGGGGGGCCTTTACCAGATACGCAGTATTTT	CASSFTGGPLPDTQYF	TRBV7-2	TRBJ2-3	TRBD2	-
TGTGCCAGCCGGGCGGCGGGACTTCAATACGAGCAGTACTTC	CASRAAGLQYEQYF	TRBV14	TRBJ2-7	-	-
TGTGCCAGCAGCTTCGGCCCTATGGGTGAAAAACTGTTTTTT	CASSFGPMGEKLFF	TRBV7-2	TRBJ1-4	-	-
TGTGCCAGTAGTTGGCGGGGCGGAGGGGGTGAGCAGTTCTTC	CASSWRGGGGEQFF	TRBV19	TRBJ2-1	-	-
TGCGCCAGCAGCTCCCTCGGAGCCGAGCAGTACTTC	CASSSLGAEQYF	TRBV5-1	TRBJ2-7	-	-